This T cell receptor (beta chain) appears in the sequencing data of a study of blood T cell repertoires in COVID-19. Study-level information: COVID-19 samples collected from the United States, Italy and Spain covered acute and convalescent phases. T cells, B-cell-depleted T cells, or PBMCs provided the cDNA or gDNA that served as material.

Original methodology: Researchers report that nucleated cell counts were estimated from reference gene primer amplification. Clones were read by immunoSEQ multiplex PCR, and TCRdb kept only the in-frame ones, dropping some. That table gives V, J and clone size, and the DNA gave D and trimming. This sample has 60,000 or so clones, with just under 85% found just once. The CDR3 length is 16 residues. This clonotype originated in a man in his sixties with acute or convalescent COVID-19. Material for sequencing was peripheral blood. The chain joins TRBV21-1 to TRBJ2-3; TRBD2, as called in the table, went unchecked against the DNA. TRBV21-1 is recorded as a pseudogene. The CDR3: CASSKKVALSTDTQYF. CDR3 bases: TGTGCCAGCAGCAAAAAAGTTGCCCTAAGCACAGATACGCAGTATTTT.